This passage covers 6 T cell receptor beta chains from one sample sequenced in a study of T cell changes during pregnancy in multiple sclerosis. Sequenced by immunoSEQ multiplex PCR; TCRdb stores in-frame clones only, minus some. The sample carries 90,000 to 120,000 clones, approximately 89% recorded once. Sequencing used peripheral blood, obtained after pregnancy. The receptors were sampled from a female donor with multiple sclerosis, enrolled in a pregnancy study.

The genes are TRBV6-6 and TRBJ2-3, with D possibly being TRBD2 (6 bases). Germline V CDR1 and CDR2: MNHNY, SVGAGI (reference sequence). V gave up 7 bases and J gave up 3 bases, with 14 bases separating them. The CDR3 has 14 amino acids. CDR3 coding DNA: TGTGCCAGCACCGCAGGTGCGGGAACAGATACGCAGTATTTT. It codes for CASTAGAGTDTQYF.

The chain uses TRBV28 and TRBJ1-1, with D uncertain. The germline V and J ends were trimmed by 5 bases and 7 bases, with 17 bases remaining between them. This CDR3 region has 14 residues. Germline V lookup: CDR1 MDHEN, CDR2 SYDVKM. The CDR3 DNA is TGTGCCAGCAGTCCCCCACCCGCGCAATATGAAGCTTTCTTT. It encodes CASSPPPAQYEAFF.

V usage is TRBV6-6 and J usage is TRBJ2-7; D unresolved. With 5 bases removed from V and 0 bases from J, the gap between germline ends came to 11 bases. Per germline, CDR1 MNHNY and CDR2 SVGAGI (reference sequence). This CDR3 has 14 amino acids. The CDR3 here is CASSRGGSSYEQYF. In DNA form, the CDR3 reads TGTGCCAGCAGTAGAGGCGGAAGCTCCTACGAGCAGTACTTC.

This clone has more than one count but fewer than ten. V gene TRBV18 combines with J gene TRBJ2-1; 7 bases align to TRBD1. The ends lost 3 bases at V and 7 bases at J; junction bases unmatched: 6. This CDR3 spans 14 amino acids. Looked up from germline, CDR1 is KGHSH and CDR2 is LQKENI. The CDR3 DNA follows: TGTGCCAGCTCACCGCAACAGGGGTTGAATGAGCAGTTCTTC. Translated: CASSPQQGLNEQFF.

The chain uses TRBV29-1 and TRBJ2-3; TRBD1 is a possible D gene (6 bases). This CDR3 is 11 amino acids long. Trimming left V 7 bases short and J 1 base short, with 6 bases between. Germline assignment: CDR1 SQVTM and CDR2 ANQGSEA. The CDR3 is CSAGGTDTQYF. CDR3 sequence (DNA): TGCAGCGCAGGGGGCACAGATACGCAGTATTTT.

V is TRBV5-6 and J is TRBJ2-5; D not certain. This CDR3 is 14 amino acids long. Germline V gene data show CDR1 as SGHDT and CDR2 as YYEEEE. The V end lost 2 bases, the J end lost 7 bases, and 15 bases lay between the germline ends. CDR3 DNA sequence: TGTGCCAGCAGCTTACAGTCGTTCCTTGGGACCCAGTACTTC. This sequence encodes CASSLQSFLGTQYF.